This T cell receptor (beta chain) was found in a study of blood T cell repertoires in COVID-19. Clones were read by immunoSEQ multiplex PCR, and TCRdb kept only the in-frame ones, dropping some. The table shows around 170,000 clones, with 88% occurring only once. Germline lookup yields CDR1 SGHTA and CDR2 FQGNSA. V lost 5 bases to trimming and J lost 1 base, with 14 bases between them. This CDR3 spans 15 amino acids. This TCR came from a woman younger than 30 who had recovered from COVID-19. This chain links TRBV7-2 with TRBJ1-2, with D possibly being TRBD1 (5 bases). The sample was PBMCs or T cells enriched from blood (not recorded which). The CDR3 region is CASSPRGGGNYGYTF. The CDR3 nucleotides are TGTGCCAGCAGCCCCCGGGGCGGGGGTAACTATGGCTACACCTTC.